This T cell receptor (beta chain) appears in the sequencing data of a study of T cell responses to AZD1222 COVID-19 vaccine. Libraries were prepared by immunoSEQ multiplex PCR; TCRdb keeps only in-frame clonotypes and omits some of them. The table records more than 55,000 clones, 85% to 90% of them present only once. This clone came up once. The receptor's source is an adult who received the AZD1222 COVID-19 vaccine. The starting material was peripheral blood, obtained 28 days after the second AZD1222 dose.

The CDR3 region has the DNA TGTGCCAGCAGGCGTTCACAGGGTAACACTGAAGCTTTCTTT. The encoded protein is CASRRSQGNTEAFF. The gene calls are TRBV6-6 and TRBJ1-1; the D gene is possibly TRBD1 (6 bases). The CDR3 has 14 amino acids. Trimming left V 6 bases short and J 2 bases short, with 13 bases between. Germline loops: CDR1 MNHNY, CDR2 SVGAGI (reference sequence).